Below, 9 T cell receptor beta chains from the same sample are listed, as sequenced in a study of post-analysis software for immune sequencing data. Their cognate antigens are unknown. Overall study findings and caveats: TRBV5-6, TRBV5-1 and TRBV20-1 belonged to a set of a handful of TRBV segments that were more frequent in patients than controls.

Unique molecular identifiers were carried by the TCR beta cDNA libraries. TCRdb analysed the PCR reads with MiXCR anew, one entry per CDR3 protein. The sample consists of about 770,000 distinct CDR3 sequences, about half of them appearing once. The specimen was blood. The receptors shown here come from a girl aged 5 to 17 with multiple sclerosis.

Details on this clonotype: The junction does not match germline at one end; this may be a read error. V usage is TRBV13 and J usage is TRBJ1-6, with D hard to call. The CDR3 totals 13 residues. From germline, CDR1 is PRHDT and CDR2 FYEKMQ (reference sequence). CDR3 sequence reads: CASSLGPEAPPHF. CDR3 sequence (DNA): TGTGCCAGCAGCTTAGGACCGGAGGCACCCCCCCACTTT.

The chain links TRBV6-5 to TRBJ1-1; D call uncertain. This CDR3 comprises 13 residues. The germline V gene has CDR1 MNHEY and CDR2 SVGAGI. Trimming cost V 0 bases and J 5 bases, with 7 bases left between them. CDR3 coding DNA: TGTGCCAGCAGTTACTCGATGCGGACTGAAGCTTTCTTT. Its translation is CASSYSMRTEAFF.

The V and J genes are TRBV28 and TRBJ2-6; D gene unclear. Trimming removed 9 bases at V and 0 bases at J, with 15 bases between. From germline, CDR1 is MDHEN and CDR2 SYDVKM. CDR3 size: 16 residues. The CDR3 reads CASWKGVFSGANVLTF. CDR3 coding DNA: TGTGCCAGTTGGAAAGGAGTCTTCTCTGGGGCCAACGTCCTGACTTTC. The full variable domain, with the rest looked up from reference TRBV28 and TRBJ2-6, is DVKVTQSSRYLVKRTGEKVFLECVQDMDHENMFWYRQDPGLGLRLIYFSYDVKMKEKGDIPEGYSVSREKKERFSLILESASTNQTSMYLCASWKGVFSGANVLTFGAGSRLTVL.

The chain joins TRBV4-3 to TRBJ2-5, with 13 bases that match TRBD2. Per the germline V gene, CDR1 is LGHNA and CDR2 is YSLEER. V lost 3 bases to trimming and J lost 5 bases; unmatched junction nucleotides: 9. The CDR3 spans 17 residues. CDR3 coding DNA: TGCGCCAGCAGCCAGGATACTAGCGGGAGGGCGTTGGAGACCCAGTACTTC. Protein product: CASSQDTSGRALETQYF.

The CDR3: CASSYVGLSYNEQYF. The CDR3 bases are TGTGCCAGCAGTTACGTGGGACTTTCCTACAATGAGCAGTACTTC. The chain uses TRBV6-6 and TRBJ2-5; the D gene is possibly TRBD2 (6 bases). The V end was cut by 2 bases, the J end by 11 bases, with 21 bases between. Germline values: CDR1 MNHNY, CDR2 SVGAGI (reference sequence). The CDR3 loop spans 15 amino acids.

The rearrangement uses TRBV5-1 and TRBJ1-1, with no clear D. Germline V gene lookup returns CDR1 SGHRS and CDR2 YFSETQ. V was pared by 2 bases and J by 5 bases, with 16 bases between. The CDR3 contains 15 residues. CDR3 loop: CASSFTDGGGTEAFF. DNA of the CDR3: TGCGCCAGCAGCTTCACGGACGGCGGAGGGACTGAAGCTTTCTTT.

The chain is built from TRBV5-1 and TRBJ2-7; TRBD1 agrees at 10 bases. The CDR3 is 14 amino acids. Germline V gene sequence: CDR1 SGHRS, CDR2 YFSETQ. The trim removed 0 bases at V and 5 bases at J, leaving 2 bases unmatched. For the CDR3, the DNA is TGCGCCAGCAGCTTGGGACAGGGGGCCGACGAGCAGTACTTC. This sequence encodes CASSLGQGADEQYF. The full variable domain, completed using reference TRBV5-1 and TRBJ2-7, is KAGVTQTPRYLIKTRGQQVTLSCSPISGHRSVSWYQQTPGQGLQFLFEYFSETQRNKGNFPGRFSGRQFSNSRSEMNVSTLELGDSALYLCASSLGQGADEQYFGPGTRLTVT.

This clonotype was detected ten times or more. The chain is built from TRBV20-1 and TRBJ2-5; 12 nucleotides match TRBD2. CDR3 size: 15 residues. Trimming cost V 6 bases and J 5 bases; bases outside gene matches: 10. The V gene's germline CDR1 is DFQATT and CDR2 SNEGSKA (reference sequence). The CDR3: CSARIPLAGGETQYF. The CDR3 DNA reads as TGCAGTGCCCGAATCCCACTAGCGGGAGGTGAGACCCAGTACTTC.

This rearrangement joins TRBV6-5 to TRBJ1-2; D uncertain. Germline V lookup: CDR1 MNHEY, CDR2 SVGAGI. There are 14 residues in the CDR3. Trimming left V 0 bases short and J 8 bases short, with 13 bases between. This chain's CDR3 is CASSYSRTAGGYTF. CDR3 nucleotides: TGTGCCAGCAGTTACTCGAGGACGGCGGGCGGCTACACCTTC.